These 23 T cell receptor beta chains share one sample of origin, sequenced in a study of identical twins. TCRdb independently ran MiXCR on the 5' RACE reads; one entry per CDR3 protein. The sample carries fewer than 550,000 distinct CDR3 sequences, around 15% recorded once. Separately, the same data were catalogued under a study of yellow fever vaccine responses in identical twins.

Sequenced material: CD4+ T cells sorted from blood. These receptor sequences come from a woman between 18 and 30 years old in good health.

This clonotype has ten or more counts. V and J are TRBV7-9 and TRBJ1-2; no definite D call. With 0 bases removed from V and 4 bases from J, the gap between germline ends came to 6 bases. In germline, CDR1 is SEHNR, CDR2 FQNEAQ (reference sequence). This CDR3 region has 13 residues. CDR3 in amino acids: CASSLAGSYGYTF. The CDR3 DNA sequence: TGTGCCAGCAGCTTAGCGGGCAGCTATGGCTACACCTTC.

V is TRBV7-9 and J is TRBJ2-7; a possible D gene is TRBD2 (6 bases). The CDR3 has 13 residues. Per germline, CDR1 SEHNR and CDR2 FQNEAQ (reference sequence). V gave up 6 bases and J gave up 7 bases, with 16 bases separating them. The CDR3 is CASSRPGVGEQYF. The CDR3 DNA reads as TGTGCCAGCAGTCGACCGGGGGTGGGGGAGCAGTACTTC.

Ten or more counts support this clonotype. This sequence joins TRBV12-3 or TRBV12-4 and TRBJ2-5; 12 bases line up with TRBD2. This CDR3 region has 15 residues. J lost 4 bases, V lost 6 bases, and 6 bases had no gene match. The CDR3 spells CASRTTSGGRETQYF. CDR3 nucleotide sequence: TGTGCCAGCAGGACCACTAGCGGGGGGCGAGAGACCCAGTACTTC.

This clonotype was counted a few times. This chain uses TRBV19 with TRBJ2-2, with unresolved D. Trimming took 5 bases from V and 1 from J, leaving 8 bases between them. The CDR3 has 14 residues. CDR1 and CDR2 from the germline V gene are LNHDA and SQIVND (reference sequence). CDR3 loop: CASSSQRNTGELFF. CDR3 bases: TGTGCCAGTAGTTCTCAGAGGAACACCGGGGAGCTGTTTTTT.

The chain is built from TRBV7-2 and TRBJ2-7, with D uncertain. Germline assignment: CDR1 SGHTA and CDR2 FQGNSA. V was clipped by 4 bases and J by 6 bases, with 13 bases between them. This CDR3 is 13 amino acids long. The CDR3 is CASSSLDRAEQYF. Here the CDR3 DNA reads TGTGCCAGCAGCTCCCTGGATAGGGCCGAGCAGTACTTC.

This chain joins TRBV14 and TRBJ2-5, with unresolved D. V was clipped by 4 bases and J by 5 bases, with 17 bases between them. Germline CDR1 SGHDN, CDR2 FVKESK. The CDR3 is 15 amino acids. CDR3 DNA sequence: TGTGCCAGCAGCCTTATTGAGGCGAGTTTTGAGACCCAGTACTTC. Amino acids: CASSLIEASFETQYF. Together with reference TRBV14 and TRBJ2-5, the CDR3 gives the full variable domain: EAGVTQFPSHSVIEKGQTVTLRCDPISGHDNLYWYRRVMGKEIKFLLHFVKESKQDESGMPNNRFLAERTGGTYSTLKVQPAELEDSGVYFCASSLIEASFETQYFGPGTRLLVL.

CDR3 sequence (DNA): TGTGCCATCAGCCCTTACCGGTGGGGAGGAGTCACAGATACGCAGTATTTT. It encodes CAISPYRWGGVTDTQYF. This chain joins TRBV10-3 and TRBJ2-3; maybe TRBD2 (6 bases). This CDR3 has 17 residues. Trimming took 6 bases from V and 2 from J, leaving 21 bases between them. Germline CDR1 ENHRY, CDR2 SYGVKD.

This clonotype was picked up many times. The gene calls are TRBV12-3 or TRBV12-4 and TRBJ2-7; 9 bases are a match to TRBD1. This CDR3 is 14 amino acids long. Trimming took 3 bases from V and 3 from J; bases not matched to a gene: 3. This CDR3 reads CASSFRDRVYEQYF. The CDR3 DNA is TGTGCCAGCAGTTTCCGGGACAGGGTCTACGAGCAGTACTTC.

In this sample, this clonotype turned up once. The V gene is TRBV28, the J gene TRBJ2-1; D possibly matches TRBD1 or TRBD2 (5 bases each). V shed 11 bases and J shed 3 bases, with 11 bases lying between them. CDR3 length: 12 residues. Per germline, CDR1 MDHEN and CDR2 SYDVKM. The CDR3 DNA is TGTGCCGTCGGGACCAACTACAATGAGCAGTTCTTC. Translating it yields CAVGTNYNEQFF. Full variable domain (remainder filled in from reference TRBV28 and TRBJ2-1): DVKVTQSSRYLVKRTGEKVFLECVQDMDHENMFWYRQDPGLGLRLIYFSYDVKMKEKGDIPEGYSVSREKKERFSLILESASTNQTSMYLCAVGTNYNEQFFGPGTRLTVL.

This chain connects TRBV11-2 to TRBJ2-2; 7 positions match TRBD2. V trimming: 0 bases; J trimming: 5 bases; junction bases outside the gene matches: 6. From germline, CDR1 is SGHAT and CDR2 FQNNGV. This CDR3 is built from 16 residues. This CDR3 reads CASSLEGRGRTGELFF. DNA of the CDR3: TGTGCCAGCAGCTTAGAGGGGAGGGGACGGACCGGGGAGCTGTTTTTT.

The chain joins TRBV20-1 to TRBJ2-5; 14 positions match TRBD2. CDR1 DFQATT and CDR2 SNEGSKA come from the germline V gene (reference sequence). Germline trimming cut 5 bases from V and 3 bases from J; bases unmatched to any gene: 5. CDR3 length: 15 residues. This CDR3 reads CSAERTSGGKETQYF. CDR3 nucleotides: TGCAGTGCTGAAAGGACTAGCGGGGGGAAAGAGACCCAGTACTTC.

V gene TRBV6-5 combines with J gene TRBJ2-3, with TRBD1 matching over 7 bases. The length of the CDR3 is 17 residues. In germline, CDR1 is MNHEY, CDR2 SVGAGI. With V trimmed by 6 bases and J by 0 bases, 12 bases remained unmatched. CDR3 in DNA: TGTGCCAGCAGCTCCTCTGACAGGGCGCTTAGCACAGATACGCAGTATTTT. This codes for CASSSSDRALSTDTQYF.

The table lists this clonotype with a few counts. The rearrangement links TRBV10-3 to TRBJ2-5, with D perhaps assigned TRBD1 or TRBD2 (5 bases each). The CDR3 consists of 14 residues. CDR1 and CDR2 (germline): ENHRY, SYGVKD. Trimming cost V 5 bases and J 5 bases, with 15 bases left between them. CDR3 nucleotide sequence: TGTGCCATCAGTACCAAACTAGGGGAGGAGACCCAGTACTTC. It yields the protein CAISTKLGEETQYF.

This clonotype has more than one count but fewer than ten. The chain couples TRBV20-1 to TRBJ1-1; D ambiguous. With 3 bases removed from V and 1 base from J, the gap between germline ends came to 9 bases. The germline V gene encodes CDR1 DFQATT and CDR2 SNEGSKA (reference sequence). The CDR3 runs to 13 residues. Here the CDR3 DNA reads TGCAGTGCTAGTATCCCACCGAACACTGAAGCTTTCTTT. Translation gives CSASIPPNTEAFF.

At least ten counts were recorded for this clonotype. The chain uses TRBV7-2 and TRBJ2-7; TRBD2 matches 7 bases. Trimming took 1 base from V and 0 from J; bases not matched to a gene: 6. The CDR3 has 16 amino acids. Per the germline V gene, CDR1 is SGHTA and CDR2 is FQGNSA. The CDR3 loop is CASSLGWLADSYEQYF. The CDR3 DNA is TGTGCCAGCAGCTTAGGTTGGCTAGCGGACTCCTACGAGCAGTACTTC. The whole variable domain, remainder taken from reference TRBV7-2 and TRBJ2-7, is GAGVSQSPSNKVTEKGKDVELRCDPISGHTALYWYRQSLGQGLEFLIYFQGNSAPDKSGLPSDRFSAERTGGSVSTLTIQRTQQEDSAVYLCASSLGWLADSYEQYFGPGTRLTVT.

This chain joins TRBV24-1 and TRBJ1-4; the match to TRBD1 covers 9 bases. Trimming removed 3 bases from V and 4 bases from J; junction bases left unmatched: 2. The CDR3 totals 15 residues. Germline CDR1 reads KGHDR; CDR2 reads SFDVKD. The CDR3 reads CATSDRQGGNEKLFF. The DNA for the CDR3 is TGTGCCACCAGTGATCGACAGGGGGGTAATGAAAAACTGTTTTTT.

The CDR3 protein is CAISESRQGATGANVLTF. The CDR3 DNA is TGTGCCATCAGTGAGTCCCGGCAGGGGGCGACTGGGGCCAACGTCCTGACTTTC. The chain employs TRBV10-3 and TRBJ2-6; 8 nucleotides match TRBD1. Germline values: CDR1 ENHRY, CDR2 SYGVKD. The V segment lost 0 bases and the J segment 2 bases; nucleotides outside the gene matches: 6. The CDR3 covers 18 residues.

This sequence joins TRBV7-9 and TRBJ2-1, with D unresolved. The ends were cut back, 5 bases at V and 4 bases at J, with 15 bases in the middle. This CDR3 is built from 15 residues. CDR1 and CDR2 from the germline V gene are SEHNR and FQNEAQ (reference sequence). For the CDR3, the DNA is TGTGCCAGCAGCCGCGGAGAATCCCCTTACAATGAGCAGTTCTTC. Translation: CASSRGESPYNEQFF. Combining the CDR3 with reference TRBV7-9 and TRBJ2-1 gives the whole variable domain DTGVSQNPRHKITKRGQNVTFRCDPISEHNRLYWYRQTLGQGPEFLTYFQNEAQLEKSRLLSDRFSAERPKGSFSTLEIQRTEQGDSAMYLCASSRGESPYNEQFFGPGTRLTVL.

The rearrangement links TRBV14 to TRBJ2-2; tentative D call: TRBD1 (5 bases). The CDR3 sequence is 15 residues long. Germline V gene data show CDR1 as SGHDN and CDR2 as FVKESK. Trimming removed 3 bases at V and 4 bases at J, with 12 bases between. The CDR3 reads CASSHLVRGTGELFF. DNA of the CDR3: TGTGCCAGCAGCCATCTGGTTAGGGGCACCGGGGAGCTGTTTTTT.

There are a few counts of this clonotype. The V and J genes are TRBV20-1 and TRBJ2-5; D gene uncertain. Trimming shortened V by 6 bases and J by 5 bases, and 13 bases separated the two germline ends. Germline V gene data show CDR1 as DFQATT and CDR2 as SNEGSKA (reference sequence). The CDR3 runs to 12 residues. This CDR3 reads CSAQTAKETQYF. DNA of the CDR3: TGCAGTGCCCAGACTGCAAAGGAGACCCAGTACTTC.

This clonotype has only a few counts. The chain joins TRBV14 to TRBJ2-7; D possibly corresponds to TRBD2 (6 bases). The CDR3 consists of 13 residues. Germline-derived CDR1 and CDR2 are SGHDN and FVKESK. V dropped 0 bases and J dropped 9 bases, with 12 bases sitting between them. The CDR3 DNA sequence: TGTGCCAGCAGCCAAGATCTTGGTAGCGGGCAGTACTTC. Translated, it gives CASSQDLGSGQYF.

This clonotype was detected only a few times. The gene calls are TRBV7-2 and TRBJ2-2, with 10 bases that match TRBD2. The germline V gene encodes CDR1 SGHTA and CDR2 FQGNSA. The CDR3 sequence is 17 residues long. Unmatched junction bases numbered 5, after V lost 3 bases and J lost 1 base. Written as DNA, the CDR3 is TGTGCCAGCAGCTTGGGGCTAGCGGGAGAGAACACCGGGGAGCTGTTTTTT. Protein sequence: CASSLGLAGENTGELFF.

This clonotype was found many times. The J gene is TRBJ2-1, the V gene TRBV12-3 or TRBV12-4, with 7 bases matching TRBD1. Trimming removed 0 bases from V and 7 bases from J; junction bases left unmatched: 3. The CDR3 has 14 amino acids. As DNA, the CDR3 is TGTGCCAGCAGTTTAGCAAAGACAGGGAATGAGCAGTTCTTC. It yields the protein CASSLAKTGNEQFF.